This T cell receptor (beta chain) came from a study of cytomegalovirus exposure and HLA in healthy donors. Notes on the study in general: A later analysis reportedly found fewer N-insertions in an Asian-associated ancestry cluster than the roughly 670-donor mean. Later, TCR association rates were found to vary by HLA locus, highest for DRB1 and lowest for HLA-C. In a later analysis, common viral pathogens appeared linked to several of the most significant clusters.

The PCR employed 60 Vbeta primers together with 13 Jbeta primers. Original processing methods: Tens of millions of unique TCR beta chains, roughly 11 million of them shared, were counted by a later analysis. Profiling relied on immunoSEQ multiplex PCR, and the TCRdb table lists in-frame clones only, not all of them. V, J and clone size were drawn from that table, and D and trimming were deduced from the DNA. The data hold around 160,000 clones, with 75% to 90% observed a single time. The ends lost 5 bases at V and 2 bases at J; junction bases unmatched: 7. Germline assignment: CDR1 SEHNR and CDR2 FQNEAQ (reference sequence). This CDR3 has 15 amino acids. On this clone itself: The antigen is not known.

The J gene is TRBJ2-7, the V gene TRBV7-9, with 9 bases lining up with TRBD1. Material for sequencing was PBMCs. This sequence originates from a man between 18 and 35 years old in good health and CMV-seropositive. CDR3 bases: TGTGCCAGCAGCCCGCCCGACAGGGGGGCCTACGAGCAGTACTTC. Translated, it gives CASSPPDRGAYEQYF.